The 11 T cell receptor beta chains in this list originate from one sample, sequenced in a study of technical replicates of blood from several donors. The table came from immunoSEQ multiplex PCR; TCRdb's copy has only in-frame clones and leaves some out. This table holds approximately 70,000 clones, 95% found once. Sequences were obtained from T cells isolated from PBMCs. The receptors originated from a human donor in good health.

V and J are TRBV18 and TRBJ1-1; 7 nucleotides match TRBD1. The CDR3 totals 18 residues. V was clipped by 5 bases and J by 3 bases; unmatched bases: 18. Looked up from germline, CDR1 is KGHSH and CDR2 is LQKENI. CDR3 in DNA: TGTGCCAGCTCATCGTTTAGATGGACAGGAGTTAAGTACACTGAAGCTTTCTTT. This codes for CASSSFRWTGVKYTEAFF.

V usage is TRBV4-1 and J usage is TRBJ1-2; D perhaps matches TRBD1 (5 bases). From germline, CDR1 is MGHRA and CDR2 YSYEKL. Trimming cost V 3 bases and J 13 bases, with 15 bases left between them. The CDR3 totals 12 residues. In DNA form, the CDR3 reads TGCGCCAGCAGCCACGGCGGGACCCGTGGCACCTTC. Translation: CASSHGGTRGTF.

This clone was counted once. V gene TRBV7-9 combines with J gene TRBJ2-5, with 7 bases aligning to TRBD2. The CDR3 has 13 residues. Germline loops: CDR1 SEHNR, CDR2 FQNEAQ (reference sequence). The junction had 4 bases not matched to a gene; V was cut back by 5 bases and J by 4 bases. The CDR3 region has the DNA TGTGCCAGCAGCCGCGGACTAGTAGAGACCCAGTACTTC. It encodes CASSRGLVETQYF.

DNA of the CDR3: TGTGCCAGCAGCCAAGATCCCAGTTTCAGGGGCACCTATGGCTACACCTTC. Amino acids: CASSQDPSFRGTYGYTF. The V call is TRBV4-2, the J call TRBJ1-2; maybe TRBD1 (6 bases). V shed 0 bases and J shed 4 bases, with 18 bases lying between them. The CDR3 consists of 17 residues. The germline gives CDR1 LGHNA, CDR2 YNFKEQ.

The gene calls are TRBV19 and TRBJ1-1; D unresolved. V was trimmed by 2 bases and J by 2 bases, leaving 9 bases between them. The germline V gene encodes CDR1 LNHDA and CDR2 SQIVND (reference sequence). This CDR3 is 14 amino acids long. The CDR3 here is CASSITGGNTEAFF. The CDR3 DNA reads as TGTGCCAGTAGTATAACCGGCGGCAACACTGAAGCTTTCTTT.

This sequence joins TRBV29-1 and TRBJ1-2; 9 nucleotides match TRBD1. In germline, CDR1 is SQVTM, CDR2 ANQGSEA. J lost 1 base, V lost 6 bases, and 3 bases had no gene match. The CDR3 extends over 13 amino acids. The CDR3 DNA follows: TGCAGCGTAGGGGACAGGGATAACTATGGCTACACCTTC. Amino acids: CSVGDRDNYGYTF. Combining the CDR3 with reference TRBV29-1 and TRBJ1-2 gives the whole variable domain SAVISQKPSRDICQRGTSLTIQCQVDSQVTMMFWYRQQPGQSLTLIATANQGSEATYESGFVIDKFPISRPNLTFSTLTVSNMSPEDSSIYLCSVGDRDNYGYTFGSGTRLTVV.

The chain uses TRBV5-1 and TRBJ1-1, with D uncertain. Germline V CDR1 and CDR2: SGHRS, YFSETQ. The V end lost 3 bases, the J end lost 4 bases, and 16 bases lay between the germline ends. The CDR3 length is 15 residues. CDR3 sequence: CASSSEKYVGTEAFF. CDR3 sequence (DNA): TGCGCCAGCAGCTCGGAGAAGTACGTCGGCACTGAAGCTTTCTTT.

The CDR3 region has the DNA TGTGCCAGCTCATTCCGCCGGGGACTAGCGGCCCGAACGCCCTACGAGCAGTACTTC. Protein product: CASSFRRGLAARTPYEQYF. J is TRBJ2-7 and V is TRBV18; 11 bases line up with TRBD2. The CDR3 length is 19 residues. V dropped 5 bases and J dropped 2; count of bases not matched to a gene: 17. CDR1 KGHSH and CDR2 LQKENI come from the germline V gene.

CDR3: CASSLENEQYF. The CDR3 DNA sequence: TGTGCCAGCAGTTTAGAGAACGAGCAGTACTTC. The chain links TRBV28 to TRBJ2-7; D unresolved. V gave up 2 bases and J gave up 5 bases, with 4 bases separating them. Germline CDR1 reads MDHEN; CDR2 reads SYDVKM. CDR3 size: 11 residues.

V usage is TRBV5-6 and J usage is TRBJ1-1; D is perhaps TRBD1 (5 bases). The V end was cut by 3 bases, the J end by 4 bases, with 16 bases between. CDR1 SGHDT and CDR2 YYEEEE come from the germline V gene. The CDR3 extends over 15 amino acids. The CDR3 sequence is CASSSGQDGGTEAFF. The CDR3 coding sequence is TGTGCCAGCAGCTCGGGCCAGGACGGGGGCACTGAAGCTTTCTTT.

The DNA of the CDR3 is TGCGCCAGCAGCTTGGTTGGACTAGCGGGGAAAGATACGCAGTATTTT. This encodes CASSLVGLAGKDTQYF. The chain couples TRBV5-1 to TRBJ2-3; 12 nucleotides match TRBD2. The CDR3 has 16 amino acids. Germline V gives CDR1 SGHRS, CDR2 YFSETQ. V shed 0 bases and J 5 bases; nucleotides not matched to a gene: 4.